This T cell receptor (beta chain) was identified in a study of response to subunit inactivated influenza vaccine. V lost 7 bases to trimming and J lost 3 bases; unmatched junction nucleotides: 14. CDR3 length: 16 residues. From germline, CDR1 is MDHEN and CDR2 SYDVKM. TCRdb independently ran MiXCR on the RT-PCR reads; one entry per CDR3 protein. The sample yields fewer than 550,000 distinct CDR3 sequences, around 25% seen once. This clonotype has a handful of counts. This TCR derives from a man aged 50 to 59 who received an inactivated influenza vaccine. J is TRBJ1-2 and V is TRBV28, with 7 bases identical to TRBD1. This specimen was CD4+ T cells sorted from PBMCs, taken about 5 days after vaccination. The CDR3 DNA is TGTGCCAGCACCACCAGGGGCAGGGGGTACGACTATGGCTACACCTTC. As protein: CASTTRGRGYDYGYTF.